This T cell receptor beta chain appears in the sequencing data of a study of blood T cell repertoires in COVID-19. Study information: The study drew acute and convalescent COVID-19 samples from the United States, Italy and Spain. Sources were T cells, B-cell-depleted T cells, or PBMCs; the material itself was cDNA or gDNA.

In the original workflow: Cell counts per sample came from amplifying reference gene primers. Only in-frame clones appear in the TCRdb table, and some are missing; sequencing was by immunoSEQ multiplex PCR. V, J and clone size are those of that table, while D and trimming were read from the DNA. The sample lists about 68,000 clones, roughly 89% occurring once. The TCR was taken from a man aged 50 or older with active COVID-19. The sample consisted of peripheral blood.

The CDR3 is CASSSGQPAVYGYTF. CDR3 DNA: TGTGCCAGCAGCTCGGGACAGCCCGCGGTCTATGGCTACACCTTC. V gene TRBV5-6 combines with J gene TRBJ1-2; 7 bases map to TRBD1. The V and J ends lost 3 bases and 4 bases, in that order; junction bases with no gene match: 9. The CDR3 runs 15 residues. From germline, CDR1 is SGHDT and CDR2 YYEEEE.